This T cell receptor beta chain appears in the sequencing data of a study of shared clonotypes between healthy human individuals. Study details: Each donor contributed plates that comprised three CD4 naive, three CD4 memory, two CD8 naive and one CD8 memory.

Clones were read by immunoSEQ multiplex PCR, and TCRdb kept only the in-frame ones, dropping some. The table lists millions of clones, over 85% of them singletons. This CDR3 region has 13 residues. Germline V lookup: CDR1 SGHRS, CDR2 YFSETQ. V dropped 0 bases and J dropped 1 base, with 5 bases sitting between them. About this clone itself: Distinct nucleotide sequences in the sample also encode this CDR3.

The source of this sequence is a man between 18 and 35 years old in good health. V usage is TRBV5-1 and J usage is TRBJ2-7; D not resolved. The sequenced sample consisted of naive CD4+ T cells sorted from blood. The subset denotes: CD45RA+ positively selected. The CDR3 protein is CASSLVGSYEQYF. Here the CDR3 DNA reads TGCGCCAGCAGCTTGGTGGGATCCTACGAGCAGTACTTC. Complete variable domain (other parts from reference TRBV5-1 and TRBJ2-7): KAGVTQTPRYLIKTRGQQVTLSCSPISGHRSVSWYQQTPGQGLQFLFEYFSETQRNKGNFPGRFSGRQFSNSRSEMNVSTLELGDSALYLCASSLVGSYEQYFGPGTRLTVT.